This T cell receptor beta chain was identified during a study of T-cell memory formation after mild COVID-19. This clonotype was detected only a few times. V was clipped by 5 bases and J by 8 bases; unmatched bases: 9. The CDR3 runs to 13 residues. CDR1 is SQVTM, CDR2 ANQGSEA, per germline. TCRdb re-derived calls from the 5' RACE reads in MiXCR, one entry per CDR3 protein. The profile covers under 200,000 distinct CDR3 sequences, with roughly 31% appearing a single time and around 11% taken by the ten largest. Sample: PBMCs or a T cell subset sorted from them (not recorded which). This TCR derives from an adult woman who had mild COVID-19 (a few samples of this study predate the infection). Cell type and time point are not known. The chain uses TRBV29-1 and TRBJ1-1; 9 bases are a match to TRBD1. This CDR3 reads CSVFKQGAREAFF. CDR3 DNA sequence: TGCAGCGTTTTTAAACAGGGGGCGAGGGAAGCTTTCTTT. The variable domain in full, completed from reference TRBV29-1 and TRBJ1-1, reads SAVISQKPSRDICQRGTSLTIQCQVDSQVTMMFWYRQQPGQSLTLIATANQGSEATYESGFVIDKFPISRPNLTFSTLTVSNMSPEDSSIYLCSVFKQGAREAFFGQGTRLTVV.